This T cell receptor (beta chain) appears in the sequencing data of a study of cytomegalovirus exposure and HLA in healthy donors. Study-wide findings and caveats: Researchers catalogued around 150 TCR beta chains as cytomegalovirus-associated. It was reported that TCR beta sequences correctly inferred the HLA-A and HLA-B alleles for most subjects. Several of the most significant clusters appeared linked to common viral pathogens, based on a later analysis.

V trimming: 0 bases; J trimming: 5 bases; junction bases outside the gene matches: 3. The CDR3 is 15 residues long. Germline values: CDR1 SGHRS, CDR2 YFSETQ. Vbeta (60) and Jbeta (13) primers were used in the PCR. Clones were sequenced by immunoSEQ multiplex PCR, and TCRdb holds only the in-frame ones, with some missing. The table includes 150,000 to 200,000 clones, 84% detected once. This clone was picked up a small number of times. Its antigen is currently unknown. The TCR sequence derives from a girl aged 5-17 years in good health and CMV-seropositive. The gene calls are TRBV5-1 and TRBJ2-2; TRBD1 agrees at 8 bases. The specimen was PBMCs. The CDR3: CASSLGTGRTGELFF. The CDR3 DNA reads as TGCGCCAGCAGCTTGGGGACAGGGCGGACCGGGGAGCTGTTTTTT. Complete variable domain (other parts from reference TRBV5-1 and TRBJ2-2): KAGVTQTPRYLIKTRGQQVTLSCSPISGHRSVSWYQQTPGQGLQFLFEYFSETQRNKGNFPGRFSGRQFSNSRSEMNVSTLELGDSALYLCASSLGTGRTGELFFGEGSRLTVL.